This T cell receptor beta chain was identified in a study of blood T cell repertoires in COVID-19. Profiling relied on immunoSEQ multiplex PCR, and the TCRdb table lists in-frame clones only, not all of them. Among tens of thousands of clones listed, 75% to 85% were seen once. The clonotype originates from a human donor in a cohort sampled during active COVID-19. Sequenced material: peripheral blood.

The CDR3 DNA sequence: TGTGCCAGCAGGCCTCAGGGTTCCGGGGAGACCCAGTACTTC. It encodes CASRPQGSGETQYF. The J gene is TRBJ2-5, the V gene TRBV6-5, with D perhaps matching TRBD1 (5 bases). Germline lookup yields CDR1 MNHEY and CDR2 SVGAGI. The CDR3 sequence is 14 residues long. V lost 6 bases and J 5 bases, leaving 16 bases between the germline ends.